A single sample gave rise to the 19 T cell receptor beta chains below, sequenced in a study of cytomegalovirus exposure and HLA in healthy donors. The PCR made use of 60 Vbeta and 13 Jbeta primers. Assay used: immunoSEQ multiplex PCR; TCRdb lists only in-frame clones, some missing. The sample records 110,000 to 150,000 clones, roughly 73% being singletons. The material sequenced was PBMCs. All receptors derive from a female donor in good health and CMV-seronegative.

The chain carries TRBV6-1 and TRBJ1-5; D not certain. The ends were cut back, 1 base at V and 1 base at J, with 5 bases in the middle. The length of the CDR3 is 14 residues. Looked up from germline, CDR1 is MNHNS and CDR2 is SASEGT. CDR3 region: CASSEVVSNQPQHF. The DNA of the CDR3 is TGTGCCAGCAGTGAAGTCGTGAGCAATCAGCCCCAGCATTTT.

This sequence joins TRBV21-1 and TRBJ1-3. TRBV21-1 represents a pseudogene. This CDR3 is 16 amino acids long. The CDR3 nucleotides read TGTGCCAGCAGCAAAGAAATACCCGAGCCTGGAAACACCATATATTTT. Translating gives CASSKEIPEPGNTIYF.

This chain links TRBV29-1 with TRBJ2-7; TRBD1 matches at 8 bases. With 1 base clipped from V and 4 bases from J, the junction kept 0 bases outside the gene matches. The CDR3 length is 12 residues. Germline loops: CDR1 SQVTM, CDR2 ANQGSEA. CDR3 sequence reads: CSVEGTGYEQYF. The CDR3, as DNA: TGCAGCGTTGAAGGGACAGGGTACGAGCAGTACTTC.

This clone was seen a few times. The chain recombines TRBV7-9 with TRBJ1-1, with 7 bases that match TRBD1. This CDR3 comprises 16 residues. J lost 4 bases, V lost 5 bases, and 13 bases had no gene match. From germline, CDR1 is SEHNR and CDR2 FQNEAQ (reference sequence). The CDR3 DNA follows: TGTGCCAGCAGCCCTAAGATACAGGGGCCGGGCACTGAAGCTTTCTTT. Its translation is CASSPKIQGPGTEAFF.

CDR3 amino acids: CASSHSGNTIYF. The CDR3 DNA reads as TGTGCCAGCAGTCACTCTGGAAACACCATATATTTT. The rearrangement joins TRBV7-9 to TRBJ1-3; D ambiguous. Germline V CDR1 and CDR2: SEHNR, FQNEAQ (reference sequence). The CDR3 has 12 residues. V was cut by 6 bases and J by 0 bases, with 3 bases left in between.

The count of this clone is one. The chain carries TRBV7-9 and TRBJ1-2, with 8 nucleotides matching TRBD1. CDR3 size: 13 residues. The germline V gene encodes CDR1 SEHNR and CDR2 FQNEAQ (reference sequence). The ends lost 2 bases at V and 6 bases at J; junction bases unmatched: 2. As DNA, the CDR3 is TGTGCCAGCAGCTTACAGGGGGCGAATGGCTACACCTTC. This sequence encodes CASSLQGANGYTF.

This clone occurred once. This chain joins TRBV7-2 and TRBJ1-5; TRBD1 matches 8 bases. The V and J ends lost 7 bases and 6 bases, in that order; junction bases with no gene match: 14. The CDR3 is 16 residues long. Germline loops: CDR1 SGHTA, CDR2 FQGNSA. The CDR3 nucleotides are TGTGCCAGCAACCGGGACATAAGGACAGGGAGTCAGCCCCAGCATTTT. Translation gives CASNRDIRTGSQPQHF.

The sample holds one count of this clone. The rearrangement links TRBV4-1 to TRBJ1-5, with a tentative D call TRBD1 (6 bases). The CDR3 has 17 amino acids. V was pared by 1 base and J by 0 bases, with 13 bases between. The V gene's germline CDR1 is MGHRA and CDR2 YSYEKL. This chain's CDR3 is CASSQGPTGHSNQPQHF. Written as DNA, the CDR3 is TGCGCCAGCAGCCAAGGCCCGACAGGACATAGCAATCAGCCCCAGCATTTT.

The chain recombines TRBV6-6 with TRBJ2-7, with D perhaps matching TRBD2 (7 bases). CDR1 and CDR2 from the germline V gene are MNHNY and SVGAGI (reference sequence). With 0 bases removed from V and 3 bases from J, the gap between germline ends came to 15 bases. This CDR3 has 16 amino acids. CDR3 in amino acids: CASSYSGRDKYYEQYF. The CDR3 nucleotides read TGTGCCAGCAGTTACTCGGGGAGGGACAAGTACTACGAGCAGTACTTC.

J is TRBJ2-1 and V is TRBV5-1; 12 bases agree with TRBD2. Germline CDR1 is SGHRS and CDR2 is YFSETQ. The CDR3 loop spans 16 amino acids. The junction had 7 bases not matched to a gene; V was cut back by 4 bases and J by 5 bases. In DNA, the CDR3 is TGCGCCAGCAGCCTGGGCTCTAGCGGGAGGGACAATGAGCAGTTCTTC. It codes for CASSLGSSGRDNEQFF.

CDR3 bases: TGTGCCAGCAGCTGGGGACAGGGAGGAGAGACCCAGTACTTC. It translates to CASSWGQGGETQYF. This rearrangement joins TRBV11-2 to TRBJ2-5, with 9 bases aligning to TRBD1. This CDR3 is built from 14 residues. V was clipped by 4 bases and J by 4 bases; unmatched bases: 4. Germline V lookup: CDR1 SGHAT, CDR2 FQNNGV.

The chain joins TRBV23-1 to TRBJ2-7, with TRBD1 matching 12 bases. TRBV23-1 is an open reading frame whose function is uncertain. The V and J ends lost 5 bases and 5 bases, in that order; junction bases with no gene match: 4. There are 14 residues in the CDR3. CDR3 DNA: TGCGCCAGCAGTACCGGGACAGGGGGCGACGAGCAGTACTTC. It specifies CASSTGTGGDEQYF.

The chain recombines TRBV7-8 with TRBJ1-1; D is unclear. Germline CDR1 SGHVS, CDR2 FQNEAQ. The CDR3 is 13 residues long. The germline V and J ends were trimmed by 3 bases and 2 bases, with 7 bases remaining between them. Here the CDR3 reads CASSLGQNTEAFF. Here the CDR3 DNA reads TGTGCCAGCAGCTTGGGCCAAAACACTGAAGCTTTCTTT.

The table lists this clone with a few counts. The V gene is TRBV5-1, the J gene TRBJ2-3, with TRBD2 matching over 8 bases. The CDR3 spans 15 residues. The germline V gene encodes CDR1 SGHRS and CDR2 YFSETQ. V dropped 0 bases and J dropped 5; count of bases not matched to a gene: 5. In DNA form, the CDR3 reads TGCGCCAGCAGCTTGGGTGGTAGCGGGAAAGATACGCAGTATTTT. This codes for CASSLGGSGKDTQYF.

V usage is TRBV6-6 and J usage is TRBJ1-2; no clear D. The germline gives CDR1 MNHNY, CDR2 SVGAGI (reference sequence). V shed 7 bases and J shed 1 base, with 13 bases lying between them. The CDR3 totals 14 residues. Here the CDR3 DNA reads TGTGCCAGCACCCAGGAGGGCCTTAACTATGGCTACACCTTC. This translates into CASTQEGLNYGYTF.

This clone has just a few counts. The J gene is TRBJ1-2, the V gene TRBV11-2; D call uncertain. V was clipped by 5 bases and J by 0 bases, with 13 bases between them. CDR3 size: 15 residues. Germline CDR1 SGHAT, CDR2 FQNNGV. Here the CDR3 DNA reads TGTGCCAGCAGCCCTAACCGGGGAGCTAACTATGGCTACACCTTC. This codes for CASSPNRGANYGYTF.

V and J are TRBV19 and TRBJ1-1; 8 nucleotides align to TRBD1. The CDR3 covers 13 residues. From germline, CDR1 is LNHDA and CDR2 SQIVND (reference sequence). J gave up 2 bases and V 8 bases, and 4 bases lay outside the gene matches. CDR3 region: CASGDRLNTEAFF. The CDR3 DNA reads as TGTGCCAGTGGGGACAGGCTTAACACTGAAGCTTTCTTT. The full variable domain, completed using reference TRBV19 and TRBJ1-1, is DGGITQSPKYLFRKEGQNVTLSCEQNLNHDAMYWYRQDPGQGLRLIYYSQIVNDFQKGDIAEGYSVSREKKESFPLTVTSAQKNPTAFYLCASGDRLNTEAFFGQGTRLTVV.

The chain recombines TRBV28 with TRBJ1-2; maybe TRBD1 (6 bases). Trimming removed 3 bases from V and 3 bases from J, with 14 bases in between. The length of the CDR3 is 15 residues. Germline V gives CDR1 MDHEN, CDR2 SYDVKM. CDR3 in amino acids: CASSFLPGQHYGYTF. CDR3 DNA: TGTGCCAGCAGTTTTCTTCCCGGACAGCACTATGGCTACACCTTC.

In its sample, this clone was seen a few times. The chain combines TRBV5-4 with TRBJ2-5; possibly TRBD2 for D (6 bases). The length of the CDR3 is 13 residues. Trimming cost V 4 bases and J 5 bases, with 12 bases left between them. Germline lookup yields CDR1 SGHNT and CDR2 YYREEE (reference sequence). In DNA form, the CDR3 reads TGTGCCAGCAGCCACGGGGAGGAGGAGACCCAGTACTTC. Translation: CASSHGEEETQYF.